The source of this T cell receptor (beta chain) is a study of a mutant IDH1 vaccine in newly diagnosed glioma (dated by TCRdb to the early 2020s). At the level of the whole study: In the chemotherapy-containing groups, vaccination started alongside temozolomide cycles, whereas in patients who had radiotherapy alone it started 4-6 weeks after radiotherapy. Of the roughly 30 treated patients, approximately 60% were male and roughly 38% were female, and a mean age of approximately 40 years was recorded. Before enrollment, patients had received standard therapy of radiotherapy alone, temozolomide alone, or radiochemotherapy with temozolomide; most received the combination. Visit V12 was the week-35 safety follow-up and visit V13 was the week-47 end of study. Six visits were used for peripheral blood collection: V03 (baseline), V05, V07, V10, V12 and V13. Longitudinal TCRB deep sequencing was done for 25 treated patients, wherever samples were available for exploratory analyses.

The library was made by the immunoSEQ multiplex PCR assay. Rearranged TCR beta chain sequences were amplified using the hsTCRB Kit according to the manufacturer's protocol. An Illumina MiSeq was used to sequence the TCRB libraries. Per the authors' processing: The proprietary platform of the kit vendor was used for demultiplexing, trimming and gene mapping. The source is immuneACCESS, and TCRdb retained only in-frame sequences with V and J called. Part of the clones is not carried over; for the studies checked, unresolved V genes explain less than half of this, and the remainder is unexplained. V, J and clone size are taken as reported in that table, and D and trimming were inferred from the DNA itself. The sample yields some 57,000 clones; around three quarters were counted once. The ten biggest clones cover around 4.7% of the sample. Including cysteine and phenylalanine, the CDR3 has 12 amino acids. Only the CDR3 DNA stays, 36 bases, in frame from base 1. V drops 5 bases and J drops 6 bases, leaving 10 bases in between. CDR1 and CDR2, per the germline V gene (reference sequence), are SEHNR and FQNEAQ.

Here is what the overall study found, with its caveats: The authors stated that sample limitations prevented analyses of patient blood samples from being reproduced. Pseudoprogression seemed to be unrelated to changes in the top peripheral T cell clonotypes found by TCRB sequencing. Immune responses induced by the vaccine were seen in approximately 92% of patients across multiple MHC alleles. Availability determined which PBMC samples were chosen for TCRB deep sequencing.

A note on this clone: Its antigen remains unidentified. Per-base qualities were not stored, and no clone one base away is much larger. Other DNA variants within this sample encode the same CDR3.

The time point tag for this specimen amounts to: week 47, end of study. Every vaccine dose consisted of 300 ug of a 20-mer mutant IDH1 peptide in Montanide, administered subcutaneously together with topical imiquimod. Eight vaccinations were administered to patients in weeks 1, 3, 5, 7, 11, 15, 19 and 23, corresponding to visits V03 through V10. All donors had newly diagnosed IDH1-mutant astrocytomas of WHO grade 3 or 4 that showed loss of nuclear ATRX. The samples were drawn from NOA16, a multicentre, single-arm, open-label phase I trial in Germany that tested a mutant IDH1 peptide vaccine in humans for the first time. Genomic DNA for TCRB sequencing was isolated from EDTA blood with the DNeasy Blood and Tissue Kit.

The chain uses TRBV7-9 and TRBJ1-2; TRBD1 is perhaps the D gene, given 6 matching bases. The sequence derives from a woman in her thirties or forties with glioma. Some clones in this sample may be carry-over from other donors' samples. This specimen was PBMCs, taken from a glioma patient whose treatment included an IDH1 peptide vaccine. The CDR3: CASSPGGDGYTF. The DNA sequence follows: TGTGCCAGCAGCCCGGGGGGCGATGGCTACACCTTC.